The count of the clone carrying this T cell receptor beta chain is one. The antigen is unknown. In each case, RNA was isolated and then reverse transcribed into cDNA as the sequencing template. The repertoire was sequenced with immunoSEQ multiplex PCR; TCRdb's copy has only in-frame clones and lacks some. The table lists around 190,000 clones, just over 55% of them singletons. The sample is drawn from a study of CD8+ T cells in alopecia areata. Whole-study findings and limits: Alopecia totalis/universalis scalp especially showed more expanded CD8+ clones than normal scalp. It was less clear whether patients shared TCRs than it was in mice, possibly because of HLA. Scalp sample data also include resident alphabeta T cells from normal skin.

J lost 9 bases, V lost 0 bases, and 7 bases had no gene match. Germline V gives CDR1 SGHTS, CDR2 YDEGEE. This CDR3 is built from 14 residues. The TCR originated in a human donor in good health. The sample was CD8+ T cells sorted from blood. This rearrangement joins TRBV5-8 to TRBJ2-7; 9 bases line up with TRBD1. The CDR3 sequence: CASSLEWDRATQYF. CDR3 nucleotides: TGTGCCAGCAGCTTGGAATGGGACAGGGCTACGCAGTACTTC.